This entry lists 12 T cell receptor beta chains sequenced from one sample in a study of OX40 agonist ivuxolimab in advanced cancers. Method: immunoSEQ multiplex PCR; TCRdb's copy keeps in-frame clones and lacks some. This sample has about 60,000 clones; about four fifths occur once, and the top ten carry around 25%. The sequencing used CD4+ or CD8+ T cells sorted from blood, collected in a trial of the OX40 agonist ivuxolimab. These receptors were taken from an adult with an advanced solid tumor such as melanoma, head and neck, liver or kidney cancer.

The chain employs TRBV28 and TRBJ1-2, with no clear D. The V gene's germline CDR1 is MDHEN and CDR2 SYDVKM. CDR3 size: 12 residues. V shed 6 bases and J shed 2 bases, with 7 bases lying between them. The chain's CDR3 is CASRKRNYGYTF. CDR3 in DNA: TGTGCCAGCAGGAAAAGGAACTATGGCTACACCTTC.

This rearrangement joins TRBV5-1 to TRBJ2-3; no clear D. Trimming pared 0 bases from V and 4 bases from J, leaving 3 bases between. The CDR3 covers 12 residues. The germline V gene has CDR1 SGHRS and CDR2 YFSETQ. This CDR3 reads CASSLEADTQYF. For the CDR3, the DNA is TGCGCCAGCAGCTTGGAGGCAGATACGCAGTATTTT. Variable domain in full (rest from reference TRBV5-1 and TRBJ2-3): KAGVTQTPRYLIKTRGQQVTLSCSPISGHRSVSWYQQTPGQGLQFLFEYFSETQRNKGNFPGRFSGRQFSNSRSEMNVSTLELGDSALYLCASSLEADTQYFGPGTRLTVL.

The CDR3 here is CASSLERRPPQHF. The CDR3 DNA sequence: TGTGCCAGCAGCTTAGAAAGGCGTCCGCCCCAGCATTTT. The V call is TRBV5-6, the J call TRBJ1-5, with unresolved D. Germline CDR1 and CDR2: SGHDT and YYEEEE. The V end was cut by 2 bases, the J end by 9 bases, with 12 bases between. The CDR3 covers 13 residues.

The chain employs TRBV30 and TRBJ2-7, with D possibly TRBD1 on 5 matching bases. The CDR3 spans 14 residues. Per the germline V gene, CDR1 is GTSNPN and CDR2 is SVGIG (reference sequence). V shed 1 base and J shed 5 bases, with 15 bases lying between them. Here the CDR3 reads CAWSGDAQGNEQYF. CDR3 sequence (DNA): TGTGCCTGGAGTGGAGACGCCCAGGGTAACGAGCAGTACTTC.

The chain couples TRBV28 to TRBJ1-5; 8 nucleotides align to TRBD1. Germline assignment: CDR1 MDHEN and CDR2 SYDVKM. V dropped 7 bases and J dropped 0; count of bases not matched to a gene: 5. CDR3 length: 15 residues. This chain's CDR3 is CASIFTGGSNQPQHF. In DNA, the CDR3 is TGTGCCAGCATCTTCACAGGGGGTAGCAATCAGCCCCAGCATTTT.

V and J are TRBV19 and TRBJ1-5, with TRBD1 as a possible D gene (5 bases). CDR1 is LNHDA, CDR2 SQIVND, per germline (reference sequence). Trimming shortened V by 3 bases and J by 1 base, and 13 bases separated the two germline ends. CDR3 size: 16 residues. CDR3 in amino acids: CASSIPAGLSNQPQHF. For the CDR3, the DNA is TGTGCCAGTAGTATCCCGGCGGGGCTCAGCAATCAGCCCCAGCATTTT.

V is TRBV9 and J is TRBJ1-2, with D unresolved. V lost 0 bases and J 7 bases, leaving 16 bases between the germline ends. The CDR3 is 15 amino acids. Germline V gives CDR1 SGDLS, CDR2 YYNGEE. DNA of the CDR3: TGTGCCAGCAGCGTAGCTACGGCAGGCCTGGGTGGCTACACCTTC. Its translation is CASSVATAGLGGYTF.

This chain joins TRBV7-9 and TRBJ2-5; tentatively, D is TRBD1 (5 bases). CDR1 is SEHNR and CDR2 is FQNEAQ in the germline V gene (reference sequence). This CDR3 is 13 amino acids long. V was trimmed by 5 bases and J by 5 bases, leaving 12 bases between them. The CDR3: CASSLRVGETQYF. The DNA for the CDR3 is TGTGCCAGCAGCCTCAGGGTAGGGGAGACCCAGTACTTC.

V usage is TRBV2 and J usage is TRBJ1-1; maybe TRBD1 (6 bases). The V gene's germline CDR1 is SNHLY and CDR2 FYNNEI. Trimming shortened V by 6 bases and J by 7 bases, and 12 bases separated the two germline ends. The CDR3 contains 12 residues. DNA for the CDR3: TGTGCCAGCAGCGCCGGGACATATGAAGCTTTCTTT. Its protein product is CASSAGTYEAFF.

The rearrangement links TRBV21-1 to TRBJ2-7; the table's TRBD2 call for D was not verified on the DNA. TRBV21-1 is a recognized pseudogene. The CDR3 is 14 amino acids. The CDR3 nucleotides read TGTGCCAGCAGCGGACTAGCGGGGCAGTACGAGCAGTACTTC. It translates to CASSGLAGQYEQYF.

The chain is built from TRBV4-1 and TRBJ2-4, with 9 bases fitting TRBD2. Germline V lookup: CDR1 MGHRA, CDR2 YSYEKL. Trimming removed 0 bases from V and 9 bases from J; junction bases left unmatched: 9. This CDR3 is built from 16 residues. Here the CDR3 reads CASSQDSGGGASIQYF. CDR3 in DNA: TGCGCCAGCAGCCAAGATTCGGGCGGGGGGGCTAGCATTCAGTACTTC.

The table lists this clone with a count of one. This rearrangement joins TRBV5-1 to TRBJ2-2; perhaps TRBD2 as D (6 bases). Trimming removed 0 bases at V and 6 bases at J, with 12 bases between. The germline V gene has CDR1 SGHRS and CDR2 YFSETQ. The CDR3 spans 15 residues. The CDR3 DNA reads TGCGCCAGCAGCTTGGTAGCGGTTGGATCCGGGGAGCTGTTTTTT. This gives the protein CASSLVAVGSGELFF.